This T cell receptor beta chain was sequenced during a study of glioma-infiltrating T cells (dated by TCRdb to the mid-2010s). About the study as a whole: The study sequenced TCR alpha- and beta-chain repertoires from glioma tissue, from non-neoplastic brain tissue and from matched peripheral blood mononuclear cells. To gauge divergence between tissue and blood T-cell populations, every tissue-infiltrating repertoire was compared against the peripheral blood repertoire from the same patient. The paired cohort comprised three low-grade glioma patients, under 10 primary glioblastoma patients and three non-glioma patients contributing non-neoplastic brain tissue. Study-wide conclusions, independent of this receptor: Very few CDR3 sequences were found to be shared between tissue and blood, and this scarcity was attributed to high CDR3 diversity and limited sampling. Group comparisons rested on small numbers: three non-neoplastic, three low-grade glioma and under ten glioblastoma patients. In non-neoplastic patients, VJ-independent divergence between tissue and blood fell below expectation, whereas in all gliomas, and especially in low-grade gliomas, the divergence rose above expectation.

The iRepertoire nested amplicon-rescue multiplex PCR (arm-PCR) platform was used to amplify TCR alpha and beta CDR3 regions from RNA. One-step reverse transcription and amplification used about 90-450 ng of tissue mRNA or PBMC total RNA as input. Following bead purification, Illumina adapters were added through a secondary multiplex PCR, and the libraries were then gel-purified between 200 and 400 bp. Internal 6-nucleotide barcodes were carried by the libraries and were used for demultiplexing. Sequencing of the libraries was done on an Illumina MiSeq using 2x220 or 2x250 nucleotide paired-end reads. Per the authors' processing: Paired reads were merged using FLASH 1.2.11 and aligned with BWA-MEM to the GRCh37 human genome, and TRA and TRB reads were then extracted. An IMGT-derived reference of cassette sequences and CDR3 motifs, with pseudogenes included, was used for V and J assignment. Reads were translated in three frames, and productive CDR3s were defined as those with a C...FGXG motif and no stop codons. A clonotype was defined as a unique combination of a V-J cassette pair and a CDR3 amino acid sequence. Reads were filtered by Hamming distance, with the threshold set by the sequence error rate of each sample in mapped regions. TCRdb passed the public sequencing reads through fastp at Q25 and MiXCR, retaining productive beta sequences. Here each entry gathers all rows of one CDR3 protein and keeps the most common genes and DNA. V and J calls and clone size were set by TCRdb, not the authors. Within this sample are some 90,000 distinct CDR3 sequences, with around 42% of them counted one time only. The top ten clones comprise roughly two fifths of the sample.

Comments on this clonotype: What antigen it recognizes has not been identified. Base qualities are not recorded, but no much larger clone differs from it by a single base.

CDR1 and CDR2 are read off the germline V gene as MNHEY and SVGEGT. The CDR3 has 15 amino acids, counting the end cysteine and phenylalanine. The kept DNA is CDR3 alone, 45 bases in frame from the first base. V loses 0 bases of germline sequence and J loses 7 bases, and the interval between the two ends is 15 bases. The V and J genes are TRBV6-2 or TRBV6-3 and TRBJ1-2, and TRBD1 may be the D gene, going by 6 matching bases. Source material: glioma tissue, nonneoplastic brain tissue, or PBMCs (not recorded which). The clonotype was recovered from a human donor with low-grade glioma or glioblastoma, undergoing nonglioma brain surgery, or in good health (not recorded which). The DNA sequence is as follows: TGTGCCAGCAGTTACTCAGGGTTGAGCAGGGGTGGCTACACCTTC. Translation gives CASSYSGLSRGGYTF.